The 7 T cell receptor beta chains below all came from one sample that was sequenced in a study of response to subunit inactivated influenza vaccine. TCRdb reanalysed the RT-PCR reads using MiXCR and keeps one entry per CDR3 protein. The profile shows hundreds of thousands of distinct CDR3 sequences, approximately 14% of them singletons. The sequences come from PBMCs from blood, collected roughly 12 days after vaccination. These receptors were taken from a middle-aged man who received an inactivated influenza vaccine.

There are a few counts of this clonotype. The V and J genes are TRBV27 and TRBJ2-7; possible D gene TRBD1, 5 bases. The ends were cut back, 3 bases at V and 0 bases at J, with 12 bases in the middle. The CDR3 is made up of 15 amino acids. Per germline, CDR1 MNHEY and CDR2 SMNVEV (reference sequence). The DNA for the CDR3 is TGTGCCAGCAGTTTCCTCGACAGATTCTCCTACGAGCAGTACTTC. Protein product: CASSFLDRFSYEQYF.

For this clonotype: This may come from a read error, since a much larger clone is one base off. This rearrangement joins TRBV5-1 to TRBJ2-1; 8 bases are shared with TRBD2. This CDR3 has 16 amino acids. From germline, CDR1 is SGHRS and CDR2 YFSETQ. CDR3 in DNA: TGCGCCAGCAGCCCGGTCGGCGGGAGGCCCTACAATGAGCACTTCTTC. Its protein is CASSPVGGRPYNEHFF.

The chain carries TRBV19 and TRBJ2-2, with D perhaps TRBD1 (5 bases). The CDR3 is 14 residues long. Germline V CDR1 and CDR2: LNHDA, SQIVND (reference sequence). V was trimmed by 6 bases and J by 0 bases, leaving 8 bases between them. Written as DNA, the CDR3 is TGTGCCAGTAGCGCAGGGACGAACACCGGGGAGCTGTTTTTT. Translated, it gives CASSAGTNTGELFF.

The chain couples TRBV13 to TRBJ2-1; D possibly corresponds to TRBD2 (6 bases). The V and J ends lost 5 bases and 0 bases respectively, with 14 bases between them. The CDR3 runs 16 residues. Germline V gene sequence: CDR1 PRHDT, CDR2 FYEKMQ (reference sequence). The CDR3 nucleotides are TGTGCCAGCAGCCCCCGAGCGGGCATCTCCTACAATGAGCAGTTCTTC. It specifies CASSPRAGISYNEQFF. Full variable domain (remainder filled in from reference TRBV13 and TRBJ2-1): AAGVIQSPRHLIKEKRETATLKCYPIPRHDTVYWYQQGPGQDPQFLISFYEKMQSDKGSIPDRFSAQQFSDYHSELNMSSLELGDSALYFCASSPRAGISYNEQFFGPGTRLTVL.

This clonotype was seen more than once but under ten times. The chain is built from TRBV10-3 and TRBJ1-1; TRBD1 matches at 9 bases. Per germline, CDR1 ENHRY and CDR2 SYGVKD. This CDR3 has 16 amino acids. Trimming took 4 bases from V and 3 from J; bases not matched to a gene: 9. In DNA, the CDR3 is TGTGCCATCAGTGGGGGACAGGGCTTGGGGTACACTGAAGCTTTCTTT. It specifies CAISGGQGLGYTEAFF.

The chain combines TRBV5-1 with TRBJ1-1; TRBD1 might be the D (5 bases). Germline CDR1 reads SGHRS; CDR2 reads YFSETQ. Trimming stripped 3 bases from V and 1 base from J, with 13 bases between. The CDR3 loop spans 15 amino acids. CDR3 protein: CASSWGGSPNTEAFF. CDR3 DNA: TGCGCCAGCAGCTGGGGGGGGTCCCCGAACACTGAAGCTTTCTTT.

The chain recombines TRBV15 with TRBJ2-1; D might be TRBD2 (6 bases). Trimming pared 1 base from V and 9 bases from J, leaving 10 bases between. This CDR3 comprises 13 residues. Germline V gives CDR1 LNHNV, CDR2 YYDKDF (reference sequence). The CDR3 protein is CATSRAPRGEQFF. For the CDR3, the DNA is TGTGCCACCAGCAGAGCTCCGCGGGGTGAGCAGTTCTTC.